A selection of T cell receptor beta chains follows, all from one sample in a study of Graves' ophthalmopathy and Graves' hyperthyroidism. A single record per CDR3 protein comes from TCRdb applying MiXCR to the multiplex PCR reads. The repertoire has about 210,000 distinct CDR3 sequences, under 30% of them found once; the top ten carry approximately 9.1%. The source material was peripheral blood. The source of these receptors is a man aged 45-65 years with Graves' ophthalmopathy. CDR3s include the opening cysteine and the closing phenylalanine or tryptophan. Each record gives: V gene, clone size, D gene, J gene, CDR3 protein, CDR3 DNA. A D gene is named only where the DNA matches it firmly. Rows give clone size only sometimes, using once, few, many, or a class for an expanded clone.

>TRBV7-2|.|.|TRBJ1-2
CASSLVGETGGYTF
TGTGCCAGCAGCTTAGTAGGGGAGACGGGGGGCTACACCTTC
>TRBV12-3/TRBV12-4|many|TRBD2|TRBJ2-7
CASSLGTSYWYEQYF
TGTGCCAGCAGTTTGGGGACTAGCTATTGGTACGAGCAGTACTTC
>TRBV7-2|.|.|TRBJ2-7
CASSLTPGPYEQYF
TGTGCCAGCAGCCTTACTCCCGGGCCCTACGAGCAGTACTTC
>TRBV7-2|many|TRBD2|TRBJ2-7
CASSLYLAGAYEQYF
TGTGCCAGCAGCTTATATCTAGCGGGAGCCTACGAGCAGTACTTC
>TRBV19|.|.|TRBJ2-5
CASSIPSGTGEQYF
TGTGCCAGTAGTATCCCTAGCGGGACAGGTGAGCAGTACTTC
>TRBV6-2/TRBV6-3|.|TRBD1|TRBJ2-7
CASSFLGTGPYEQYF
TGTGCCAGCAGTTTCCTCGGGACAGGACCCTACGAGCAGTACTTC
>TRBV6-1|.|TRBD1|TRBJ1-1
CASTGQGARMNTEAFF
TGTGCCAGCACGGGACAGGGGGCGAGGATGAACACTGAAGCTTTCTTT
>TRBV6-1|.|.|TRBJ2-7
CASSEYHPGEQYF
TGTGCCAGCAGTGAATATCATCCGGGCGAGCAGTACTTC
>TRBV28|.|.|TRBJ1-1
CASTKNPEAFF
TGTGCCAGCACCAAAAATCCTGAAGCTTTCTTT
>TRBV12-5|.|.|TRBJ2-2
CASAVGATGELFF
TGTGCTAGTGCGGTGGGGGCCACCGGGGAGCTGTTTTTT
>TRBV3-1|many|.|TRBJ1-1
CASSQGRQTDEAFF
TGTGCCAGCAGCCAAGGGCGACAGACGGATGAAGCTTTCTTT
>TRBV6-2/TRBV6-3|.|.|TRBJ2-7
CASYTGFEQYF
TGTGCCAGCTATACAGGGTTCGAGCAGTACTTC
>TRBV12-3/TRBV12-4|.|TRBD1|TRBJ1-5
CASRGDRRDQPQHF
TGTGCCAGCAGGGGGGACAGGCGAGATCAGCCCCAGCATTTT
>TRBV12-3/TRBV12-4|many|.|TRBJ1-1
CASRRGYEQTEAFF
TGTGCCAGCAGACGGGGCTATGAACAGACTGAAGCTTTCTTT
>TRBV28|many|.|TRBJ2-1
CASQVPAVNEQFF
TGTGCCAGCCAAGTCCCCGCCGTAAATGAGCAGTTCTTC
>TRBV7-8|many|TRBD2|TRBJ2-7
CASSLARGRAVYEQYF
TGTGCCAGCAGCTTAGCCCGCGGGAGGGCCGTCTACGAGCAGTACTTC
>TRBV6-2/TRBV6-3|.|.|TRBJ1-6
CASSYSRVRDSPLHF
TGTGCCAGCAGTTATTCGCGGGTACGGGATTCACCCCTCCACTTT
>TRBV11-2|once|.|TRBJ1-5
CASSLYREQPQHF
TGTGCCAGCAGCTTGTACAGGGAGCAGCCCCAGCATTTT
>TRBV6-4|many|.|TRBJ2-2
CASSRDPGTGELFF
TGTGCCAGCAGCCGGGACCCGGGGACCGGGGAGCTGTTTTTT
>TRBV20-1|many|.|TRBJ1-1
CSAPNWPVNTEAFF
TGCAGTGCTCCCAATTGGCCGGTGAACACTGAAGCTTTCTTT
>TRBV6-1|.|TRBD2|TRBJ2-7
CASSTTSGTHEQYF
TGTGCCAGCAGTACGACTAGCGGGACCCACGAGCAGTACTTC
>TRBV29-1|.|TRBD1|TRBJ1-2
CSVYDRAPGYTF
TGCAGCGTTTACGACAGGGCGCCGGGCTACACCTTC
>TRBV6-1|few|TRBD1|TRBJ1-2
CASSAGDRGLDGYTF
TGTGCCAGCAGTGCGGGGGACAGGGGCTTAGATGGCTACACCTTC
>TRBV5-4|.|TRBD1|TRBJ2-7
CASSWATGSSYEQYF
TGTGCCAGCAGCTGGGCGACAGGGAGCTCCTACGAGCAGTACTTC
>TRBV6-5|once|.|TRBJ2-4
CASSWRQTDNIQYF
TGTGCCAGCAGTTGGCGACAGACAGATAACATTCAGTACTTC
>TRBV7-9|many|.|TRBJ2-2
CASSIEVTGELFF
TGTGCCAGCAGCATCGAGGTCACCGGGGAGCTGTTTTTT
>TRBV24-1|many|TRBD1|TRBJ2-2
CATSDFPGTGDTGELFF
TGTGCCACCAGTGATTTCCCCGGGACAGGGGACACCGGGGAGCTGTTTTTT
>TRBV7-2|many|TRBD1|TRBJ1-5
CASSSPGQDHQPQHF
TGTGCCAGCAGCTCCCCGGGACAGGACCATCAGCCCCAGCATTTT
>TRBV6-2/TRBV6-3|many|.|TRBJ2-7
CASRLGAGQGYEQYF
TGTGCCAGCAGGTTGGGAGCGGGACAAGGCTACGAGCAGTACTTC